Each of the 5 T cell receptor beta chains below was sequenced from the same sample in a study of OX40 agonist ivuxolimab in advanced cancers. The library was obtained by the immunoSEQ multiplex PCR assay. What TCRdb holds here is the immuneACCESS table cut down to in-frame rearrangements. Part of the clones is not present; checked against another copy, under half of the missing clones reflect an unresolved V gene, and the others are unexplained. The sample has about 84,000 clones on record, under 95% of them singletons. The ten largest clones add up to 0.4% to 0.55% of the sample. This sample comprised CD4+ or CD8+ T cells sorted from blood, obtained in a trial of the OX40 agonist ivuxolimab. The receptors come from an adult with an advanced solid tumor such as melanoma, head and neck, liver or kidney cancer.

The V gene is TRBV30, the J gene TRBJ1-2; D unclear. From germline, CDR1 is GTSNPN and CDR2 SVGIG (reference sequence). V lost 0 bases, J lost 5 bases, and 7 bases lay in between. The CDR3 extends over 12 amino acids. The CDR3 bases are TGTGCCTGGAGTGTCAGGCGATATGGCTACACCTTC. Amino acid sequence: CAWSVRRYGYTF.

The V gene is TRBV11-3, the J gene TRBJ2-1, with 8 bases aligning to TRBD1. The germline V gene has CDR1 SGHNT and CDR2 YENEEA. The V gene end was trimmed by 8 bases and the J gene end by 6 bases; junction bases not matched to a gene: 6. The CDR3 is 13 residues long. The CDR3 region has the DNA TGTGCCAGCGGAGGACAGGGATCCAATGAGCAGTTCTTC. Amino acids: CASGGQGSNEQFF.

The rearrangement links TRBV30 to TRBJ1-2, with D maybe TRBD1 (5 bases). CDR3 size: 13 residues. Germline lookup yields CDR1 GTSNPN and CDR2 SVGIG (reference sequence). Deletions cut 4 bases from V and 8 bases from J, with 17 bases between. The CDR3 here is CAWIRGEAGGYTF. CDR3 in DNA: TGTGCCTGGATTCGCGGAGAGGCAGGGGGCTACACCTTC.

The chain recombines TRBV7-9 with TRBJ2-1; D perhaps matches TRBD2 (6 bases). There are 17 residues in the CDR3. Germline CDR1 reads SEHNR; CDR2 reads FQNEAQ (reference sequence). The ends were cut back, 1 base at V and 4 bases at J, with 17 bases in the middle. CDR3 sequence: CASSLGSPGATYNEQFF. CDR3 sequence (DNA): TGTGCCAGCAGCTTAGGTTCTCCGGGAGCTACTTACAATGAGCAGTTCTTC.

The chain couples TRBV4-1 to TRBJ2-5; no clear D gene. The CDR3 is made up of 15 amino acids. CDR1 is MGHRA and CDR2 is YSYEKL in the germline V gene. Trimming took 0 bases from V and 2 from J, leaving 10 bases between them. The CDR3 DNA reads TGCGCCAGCAGCCAAGAACTGGTATCTCAAGAGACCCAGTACTTC. It codes for CASSQELVSQETQYF.